This TCR beta chain came from a study of blood T cell repertoires in COVID-19. Whole-study context: Acute and convalescent COVID-19 specimens originated in the United States, Italy and Spain. In each case, the material was cDNA or gDNA derived from T cells, B-cell-depleted T cells, or PBMCs.

In the authors' methods: Estimation of nucleated cell counts relied on the amplification of reference gene primers. The assay was immunoSEQ multiplex PCR, and TCRdb's table has in-frame clones only and misses some. That table is the source of V, J and clone size, and D and trimming were worked out from the DNA. The sample lists some 120,000 clones, roughly 83% seen once, with 9.5% to 15% in the top ten. V lost 0 bases and J lost 5; bases outside the gene matches: 5. Germline V CDR1 and CDR2: MNHEY, SVGAGI. This CDR3 is built from 15 residues. The receptor comes from a woman aged 25 to 45 who had recovered from COVID-19. V and J are TRBV6-5 and TRBJ2-5; 8 nucleotides match TRBD2. The sequenced material came from peripheral blood. CDR3 amino acids: CASSYSSGGGETQYF. CDR3 nucleotides: TGTGCCAGCAGTTACTCGAGCGGGGGCGGGGAGACCCAGTACTTC.